The clone carrying this TCR beta chain was observed a single time. Some clones are missing from TCRdb's copy, which holds only in-frame ones; the method was immunoSEQ multiplex PCR. This sample carries about 800,000 clones, 95% to 97% of them seen once, and the ten largest clones take approximately 0.2%. The naive CD8 population came from CD45RO-negative cells selected for CCR7, without terminally differentiated effector memory CD45RA+ cells. The data were taken from a study of shared clonotypes between healthy human individuals. Germline V lookup: CDR1 MDHEN, CDR2 SYDVKM. With 2 bases removed from V and 0 bases from J, the gap between germline ends came to 8 bases. The CDR3 is 14 residues long.

Sequenced input: naive CD8+ T cells sorted from blood. The chain has TRBV28 and TRBJ2-7; D is ambiguous. This TCR was recovered from a young man in good health. For the CDR3, the DNA is TGTGCCAGCAGTTTAGGCCGAAGCTCCTACGAGCAGTACTTC. Translation gives CASSLGRSSYEQYF.